These 17 T cell receptor beta chains share one sample of origin, sequenced in a study. Treg sorting used a CD4+CD25+CD127-/low gate. TCRdb re-called the 5' RACE reads with MiXCR, one entry per CDR3 protein. Here the sample spans approximately 50,000 distinct CDR3 sequences, around 20% being singletons. The sample comprised tumor-infiltrating Tregs sorted from the breast tumor. The receptors here all came from a female donor with breast cancer.

This clonotype was observed at least ten times. The chain has TRBV6-2 or TRBV6-3 and TRBJ1-5; D possibly corresponds to TRBD1 (5 bases). V was shortened by 5 bases and J by 5 bases, with 19 bases between the two germline ends. The CDR3 runs to 16 residues. Looked up from germline, CDR1 is MNHEY and CDR2 is SVGEGT. DNA for the CDR3: TGTGCCAGCAGTCGATCTTTCCTTGGGGGTGATCAGCCCCAGCATTTT. This translates into CASSRSFLGGDQPQHF.

This clonotype occurred many times. The rearrangement joins TRBV7-2 to TRBJ1-1; D unresolved. Germline lookup yields CDR1 SGHTA and CDR2 FQGNSA. Trimming removed 2 bases from V and 4 bases from J, with 11 bases in between. The CDR3 loop spans 14 amino acids. The CDR3 DNA is TGTGCCAGCAGCTTATCTGGGGTGGGCACTGAAGCTTTCTTT. Its protein is CASSLSGVGTEAFF. Based on the CDR3 plus reference TRBV7-2 and TRBJ1-1, the full variable domain is GAGVSQSPSNKVTEKGKDVELRCDPISGHTALYWYRQSLGQGLEFLIYFQGNSAPDKSGLPSDRFSAERTGGSVSTLTIQRTQQEDSAVYLCASSLSGVGTEAFFGQGTRLTVV.

V gene TRBV5-1 combines with J gene TRBJ2-5; D is perhaps TRBD1 (5 bases). The CDR3 extends over 13 amino acids. Looked up from germline, CDR1 is SGHRS and CDR2 is YFSETQ. V shed 2 bases and J shed 5 bases, with 10 bases lying between them. The CDR3 bases are TGCGCCAGCAGCTTAGGCAGGGTTGAGACCCAGTACTTC. This sequence encodes CASSLGRVETQYF. Together with reference TRBV5-1 and TRBJ2-5, the CDR3 gives the full variable domain: KAGVTQTPRYLIKTRGQQVTLSCSPISGHRSVSWYQQTPGQGLQFLFEYFSETQRNKGNFPGRFSGRQFSNSRSEMNVSTLELGDSALYLCASSLGRVETQYFGPGTRLLVL.

Ten or more counts support this clonotype. The chain uses TRBV20-1 and TRBJ2-1, with 12 nucleotides matching TRBD2. The CDR3 contains 16 residues. V lost 4 bases to trimming and J lost 4 bases; unmatched junction nucleotides: 8. CDR1 is DFQATT, CDR2 SNEGSKA, per germline (reference sequence). The CDR3 DNA is TGCAGTGCTACCAACCTCGGGACTAGCGGGTACAATGAGCAGTTCTTC. It yields the protein CSATNLGTSGYNEQFF.

The rearrangement links TRBV24-1 to TRBJ2-1; no clear D gene. Between the trimmed V and J ends, which lost 0 bases and 6 bases, there was a span of 8 bases. This CDR3 spans 14 amino acids. Germline-derived CDR1 and CDR2 are KGHDR and SFDVKD. CDR3 bases: TGTGCCACCAGTGATTTGCTAGGGATCAATGAGCAGTTCTTC. Its translation is CATSDLLGINEQFF.

The J gene is TRBJ1-6, the V gene TRBV20-1; TRBD1 might be the D (5 bases). Per the germline V gene, CDR1 is DFQATT and CDR2 is SNEGSKA (reference sequence). Trimming removed 6 bases from V and 4 bases from J, with 16 bases in between. This CDR3 spans 15 amino acids. The CDR3, as DNA: TGCAGTGCCCAACCTTTGCAGGGTTATAATTCACCCCTCCACTTT. Encoded protein: CSAQPLQGYNSPLHF.

There are many counts of this clonotype. The rearrangement uses TRBV7-2 and TRBJ2-1; no clear D gene. Germline CDR1 SGHTA, CDR2 FQGNSA. V was trimmed by 5 bases and J by 8 bases, leaving 13 bases between them. This CDR3 comprises 13 residues. The CDR3 DNA sequence: TGTGCCAGCAGCAACTACTTGATGGATGAGCAGTTCTTC. It codes for CASSNYLMDEQFF.

The CDR3 nucleotides read TGCGCCAGCAGCCAAGGTGGTAGAGGCCGCTCTGGGGCCAACGTCCTGACTTTC. It specifies CASSQGGRGRSGANVLTF. The chain carries TRBV4-1 and TRBJ2-6; D unclear. The V gene lost 1 base and the J gene lost 0 bases, with 13 bases spanning the gap. Germline assignment: CDR1 MGHRA and CDR2 YSYEKL. The CDR3 runs to 18 residues.

The rearrangement uses TRBV28 and TRBJ2-7; 9 bases match TRBD1. Germline loops: CDR1 MDHEN, CDR2 SYDVKM. The CDR3 runs to 14 residues. V shed 2 bases and J 4 bases; nucleotides not matched to a gene: 3. This CDR3 is CASSLRQGVYEQYF. Written as DNA, the CDR3 is TGTGCCAGCAGTTTAAGACAGGGGGTTTACGAGCAGTACTTC.

V usage is TRBV10-3 and J usage is TRBJ2-5; D tentatively reads TRBD1 or TRBD2 (5 bases each). Germline V gene data show CDR1 as ENHRY and CDR2 as SYGVKD. The CDR3 runs to 13 residues. Trimming removed 10 bases from V and 5 bases from J, with 17 bases in between. Written as DNA, the CDR3 is TGTGCCACCCGGGGCGGCCTAACGGAGACCCAGTACTTC. Its protein is CATRGGLTETQYF.

V is TRBV10-3 and J is TRBJ1-2; TRBD1 matches at 8 bases. The V gene's germline CDR1 is ENHRY and CDR2 SYGVKD. This CDR3 has 14 residues. J was trimmed by 8 bases and V by 0 bases; bases with no gene match: 5. CDR3: CAISESDRGGGYTF. The CDR3 DNA sequence: TGTGCCATCAGTGAGTCCGACAGGGGTGGCGGCTACACCTTC.

On this clonotype itself: The conserved phenylalanine or tryptophan is not found at the CDR3 terminus, so this likely reflects a read error. This chain joins TRBV6-6 and TRBJ1-2; D is uncertain. The germline V gene encodes CDR1 MNHNY and CDR2 SVGAGI (reference sequence). The CDR3 is made up of 17 amino acids. The CDR3 region is CATSYSKVFRTAYGYTL. The CDR3 DNA follows: TGTGCCACCAGTTACTCGAAAGTCTTTCGGACGGCCTATGGCTACACCCTC.

Sample share makes this clonotype medium-sized (0.01 to 0.1%). The J gene is TRBJ2-3, the V gene TRBV29-1; 7 bases line up with TRBD2. V trimming: 6 bases; J trimming: 6 bases; junction bases outside the gene matches: 9. Germline CDR1 and CDR2: SQVTM and ANQGSEA. CDR3 length: 13 residues. The CDR3 protein is CSVKRGLSDTQYF. The CDR3 DNA follows: TGCAGCGTCAAGCGGGGTTTGTCGGATACGCAGTATTTT.

As concerns this clonotype: In this CDR3 the conserved last residue, phenylalanine or tryptophan, is missing, so a read error is likely. V is TRBV6-5 and J is TRBJ1-2; 12 bases map to TRBD1. This CDR3 is built from 17 residues. The V and J ends lost 8 bases and 10 bases, in that order; junction bases with no gene match: 20. CDR1 and CDR2 (germline): MNHEY, SVGAGI. The CDR3 DNA follows: TGTGCCAGCTCCATAAGATTGGGACAGGGGGCGCGCCATAACTACACCGTC. This gives the protein CASSIRLGQGARHNYTV.

This clonotype was seen a few times. This chain uses TRBV2 with TRBJ2-3; 10 bases align to TRBD1. The trim removed 7 bases at V and 4 bases at J, leaving 5 bases unmatched. Germline V gene data show CDR1 as SNHLY and CDR2 as FYNNEI. The CDR3 covers 14 residues. The CDR3: CASIRDRGPDTQYF. CDR3 nucleotide sequence: TGTGCCAGCATCCGGGACAGGGGCCCAGATACGCAGTATTTT.

This clonotype turned up a few times. The chain joins TRBV7-2 to TRBJ2-2, with a tentative D call TRBD1 (5 bases). V was cut by 4 bases and J by 3 bases, with 12 bases left in between. Germline V gives CDR1 SGHTA, CDR2 FQGNSA. The CDR3 runs to 15 residues. This CDR3 reads CASSWFLGDTGELFF. In DNA, the CDR3 is TGTGCCAGCAGCTGGTTCCTAGGGGACACCGGGGAGCTGTTTTTT. The variable domain in full, completed from reference TRBV7-2 and TRBJ2-2, reads GAGVSQSPSNKVTEKGKDVELRCDPISGHTALYWYRQSLGQGLEFLIYFQGNSAPDKSGLPSDRFSAERTGGSVSTLTIQRTQQEDSAVYLCASSWFLGDTGELFFGEGSRLTVL.

This clonotype was detected many times. The V call is TRBV6-2 or TRBV6-3, the J call TRBJ1-5; 7 nucleotides line up with TRBD1. From germline, CDR1 is MNHEY and CDR2 SVGEGT. The CDR3 runs 15 residues. V was clipped by 5 bases and J by 1 base; unmatched bases: 5. This CDR3 reads CASSRTGLSNQPQHF. The CDR3 nucleotides are TGTGCCAGCAGTAGGACAGGATTAAGCAATCAGCCCCAGCATTTT.